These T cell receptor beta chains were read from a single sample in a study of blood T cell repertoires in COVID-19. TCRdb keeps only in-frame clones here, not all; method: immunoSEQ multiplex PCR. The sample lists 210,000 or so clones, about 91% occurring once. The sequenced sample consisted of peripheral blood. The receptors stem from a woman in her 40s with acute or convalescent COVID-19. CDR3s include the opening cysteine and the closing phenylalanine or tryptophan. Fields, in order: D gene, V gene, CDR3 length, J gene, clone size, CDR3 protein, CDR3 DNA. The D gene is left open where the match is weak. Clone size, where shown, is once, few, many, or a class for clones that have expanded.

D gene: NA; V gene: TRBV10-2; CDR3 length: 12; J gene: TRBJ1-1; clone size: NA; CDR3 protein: CASSESRTEAFF; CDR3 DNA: TGCGCCAGCAGTGAGAGCCGCACTGAAGCTTTCTTT
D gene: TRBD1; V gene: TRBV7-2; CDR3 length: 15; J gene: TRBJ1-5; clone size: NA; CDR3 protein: CASSLKWDRSQPQHF; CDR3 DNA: TGTGCCAGCAGCTTAAAATGGGACAGGAGTCAGCCCCAGCATTTT
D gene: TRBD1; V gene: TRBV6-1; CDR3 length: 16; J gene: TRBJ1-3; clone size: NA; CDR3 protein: CASSERGQGAGNTIYF; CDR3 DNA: TGTGCCAGCAGTGAAAGGGGACAGGGGGCTGGAAACACCATATATTTT
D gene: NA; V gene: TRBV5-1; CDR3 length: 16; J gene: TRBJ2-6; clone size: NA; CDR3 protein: CASSLAPADGANVLTF; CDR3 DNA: TGCGCCAGCAGCCTGGCTCCGGCGGATGGGGCCAACGTCCTGACTTTC
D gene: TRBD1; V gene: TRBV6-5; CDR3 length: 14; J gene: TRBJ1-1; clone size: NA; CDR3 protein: CASSYGAGGTEAFF; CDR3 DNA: TGTGCCAGCAGTTACGGGGCAGGGGGCACTGAAGCTTTCTTT
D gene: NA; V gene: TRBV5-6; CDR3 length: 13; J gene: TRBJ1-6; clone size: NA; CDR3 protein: CASSLANGSPLHF; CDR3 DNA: TGTGCCAGCAGCTTGGCGAACGGTTCACCCCTCCACTTT
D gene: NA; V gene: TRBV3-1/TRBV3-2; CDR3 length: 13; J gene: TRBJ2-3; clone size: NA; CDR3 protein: CASSQGHSDTQYF; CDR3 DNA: TGTGCCAGCAGCCAAGGACACTCAGATACGCAGTATTTT
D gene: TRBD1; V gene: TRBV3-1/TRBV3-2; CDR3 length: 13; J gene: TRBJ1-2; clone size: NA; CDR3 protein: CASSDGQVYGYTF; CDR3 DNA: TGTGCCAGCAGCGATGGACAGGTCTATGGCTACACCTTC
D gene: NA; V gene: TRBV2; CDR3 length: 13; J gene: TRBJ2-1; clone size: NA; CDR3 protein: CASRTINVDEQFF; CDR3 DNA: TGTGCCAGCAGGACTATCAACGTCGATGAGCAGTTCTTC
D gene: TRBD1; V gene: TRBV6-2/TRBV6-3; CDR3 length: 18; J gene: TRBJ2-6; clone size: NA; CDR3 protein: CASSSVRDRAVGANVLTF; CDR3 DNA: TGTGCCAGCAGTTCCGTGAGGGACAGGGCTGTTGGGGCCAACGTCCTGACTTTC
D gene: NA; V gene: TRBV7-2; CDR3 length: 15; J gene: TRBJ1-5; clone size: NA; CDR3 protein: CASSVNRVTNQPQHF; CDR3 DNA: TGTGCCAGCAGCGTCAACAGGGTTACCAATCAGCCCCAGCATTTT
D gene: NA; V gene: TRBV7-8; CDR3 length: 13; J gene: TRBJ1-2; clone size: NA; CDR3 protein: CASTPGNNYGYTF; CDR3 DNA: TGTGCCAGCACACCGGGGAATAACTATGGCTACACCTTC
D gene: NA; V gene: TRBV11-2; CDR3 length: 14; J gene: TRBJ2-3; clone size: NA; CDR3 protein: CASSLYPRSYTQYF; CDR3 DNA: TGTGCCAGCAGCTTATATCCCCGGTCTTATACGCAGTATTTT
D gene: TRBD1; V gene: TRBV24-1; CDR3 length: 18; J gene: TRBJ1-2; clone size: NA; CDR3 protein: CATSDEYTGTGSGYGYTF; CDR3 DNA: TGTGCCACCAGTGATGAATATACCGGGACAGGATCGGGCTATGGCTACACCTTC
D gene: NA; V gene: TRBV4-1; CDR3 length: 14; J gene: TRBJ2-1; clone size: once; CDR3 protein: CASSQGDLPGEQFF; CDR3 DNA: TGCGCCAGCAGCCAAGGCGATCTCCCCGGTGAGCAGTTCTTC
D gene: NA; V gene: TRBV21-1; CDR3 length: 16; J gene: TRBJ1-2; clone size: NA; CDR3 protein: CASSKIHGTVNYGYTF; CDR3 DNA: TGTGCCAGCAGCAAGATCCACGGGACAGTTAACTATGGCTACACCTTC
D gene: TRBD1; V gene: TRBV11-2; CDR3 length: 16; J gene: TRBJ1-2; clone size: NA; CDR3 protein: CASSSLTGALGEGYTF; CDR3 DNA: TGTGCCAGCAGCTCTTTAACAGGGGCGCTGGGGGAGGGCTACACCTTC
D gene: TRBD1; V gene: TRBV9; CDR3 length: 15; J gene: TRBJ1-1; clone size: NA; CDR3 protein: CASSVDRGLSTEAFF; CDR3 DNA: TGTGCCAGCAGCGTAGATAGGGGGCTTAGCACTGAAGCTTTCTTT
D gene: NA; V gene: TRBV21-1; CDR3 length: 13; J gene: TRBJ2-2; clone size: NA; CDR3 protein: CASRGTGPAELFF; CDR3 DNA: TGTGCCAGCAGAGGGACAGGCCCCGCAGAGCTGTTTTTT
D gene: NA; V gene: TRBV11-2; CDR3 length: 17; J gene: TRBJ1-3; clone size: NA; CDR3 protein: CASSLSPRGGSGNTIYF; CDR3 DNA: TGTGCCAGCAGCCTCTCCCCCCGCGGGGGGTCTGGAAACACCATATATTTT
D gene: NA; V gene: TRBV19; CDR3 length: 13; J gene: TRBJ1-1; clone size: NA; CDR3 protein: CASSMDAAGEAFF; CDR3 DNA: TGTGCCAGTAGTATGGACGCTGCGGGTGAAGCTTTCTTT
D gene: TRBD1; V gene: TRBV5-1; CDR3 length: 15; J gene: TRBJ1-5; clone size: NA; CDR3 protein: CASSFTTGGNQPQHF; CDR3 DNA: TGCGCCAGCAGCTTTACCACAGGGGGCAATCAGCCCCAGCATTTT
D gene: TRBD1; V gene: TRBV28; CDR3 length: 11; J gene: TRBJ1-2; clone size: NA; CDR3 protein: CASRTGEGYTF; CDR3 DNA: TGTGCCAGCAGGACAGGGGAAGGCTACACCTTC
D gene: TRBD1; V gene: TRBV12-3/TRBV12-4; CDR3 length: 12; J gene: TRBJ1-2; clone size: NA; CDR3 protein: CASRGQIYGYTF; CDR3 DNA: TGTGCCAGCAGGGGACAGATCTATGGCTACACCTTC
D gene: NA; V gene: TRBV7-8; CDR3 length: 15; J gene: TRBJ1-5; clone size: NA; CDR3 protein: CASSLIETVNQPQHF; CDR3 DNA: TGTGCCAGCAGTCTAATTGAAACCGTAAATCAGCCCCAGCATTTT
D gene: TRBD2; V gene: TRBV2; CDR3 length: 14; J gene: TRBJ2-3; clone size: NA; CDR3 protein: CASSGLAGPDTQYF; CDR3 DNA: TGTGCCAGCAGTGGACTAGCGGGGCCAGATACGCAGTATTTT
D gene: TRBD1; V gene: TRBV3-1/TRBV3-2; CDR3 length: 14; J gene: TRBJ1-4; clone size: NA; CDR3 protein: CASSPGQTNEKLFF; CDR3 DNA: TGTGCCAGCAGCCCGGGACAGACGAATGAAAAACTGTTTTTT
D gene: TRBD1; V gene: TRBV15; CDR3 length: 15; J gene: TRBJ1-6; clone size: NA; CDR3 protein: CATSRDKDRVSPLHF; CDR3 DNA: TGTGCCACCAGCAGAGATAAGGACAGGGTTTCACCCCTCCACTTT
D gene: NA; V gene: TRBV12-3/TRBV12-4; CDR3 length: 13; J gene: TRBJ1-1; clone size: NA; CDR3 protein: CASGGADVQGAFF; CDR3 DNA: TGTGCCAGCGGGGGGGCGGATGTTCAGGGAGCTTTCTTT
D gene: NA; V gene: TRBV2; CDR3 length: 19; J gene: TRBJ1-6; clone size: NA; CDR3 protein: CASSERAGTLSSYNSPLHF; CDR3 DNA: TGTGCCAGCAGTGAAAGGGCAGGGACATTGAGCTCCTATAATTCACCCCTCCACTTT
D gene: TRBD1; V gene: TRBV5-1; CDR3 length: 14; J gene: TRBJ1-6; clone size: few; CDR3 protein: CASSSTGGSSPLHF; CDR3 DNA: TGCGCCAGCAGCTCCACAGGGGGCTCTTCACCCCTCCACTTT
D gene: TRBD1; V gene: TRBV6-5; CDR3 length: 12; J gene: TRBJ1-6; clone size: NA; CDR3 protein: CASNRGNSPLHF; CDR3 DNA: TGTGCCAGCAACAGGGGTAACTCACCCCTCCACTTT
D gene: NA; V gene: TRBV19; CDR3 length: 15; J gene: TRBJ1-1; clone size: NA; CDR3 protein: CASSMQGIMNTEAFF; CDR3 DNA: TGTGCCAGTAGTATGCAGGGGATCATGAACACTGAAGCTTTCTTT
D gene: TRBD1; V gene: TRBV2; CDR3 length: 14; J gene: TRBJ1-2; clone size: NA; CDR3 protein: CASTGQGAGYGYTF; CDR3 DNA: TGTGCCAGCACCGGACAGGGGGCTGGCTATGGCTACACCTTC
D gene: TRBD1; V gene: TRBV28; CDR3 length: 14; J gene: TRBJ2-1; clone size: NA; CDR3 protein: CASQRTGAYNEQFF; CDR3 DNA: TGTGCCAGCCAAAGGACAGGGGCCTACAATGAGCAGTTCTTC
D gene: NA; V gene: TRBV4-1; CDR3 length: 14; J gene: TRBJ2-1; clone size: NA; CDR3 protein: CASSGVNTYNEQFF; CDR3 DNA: TGCGCCAGCAGCGGAGTGAATACCTACAATGAGCAGTTCTTC
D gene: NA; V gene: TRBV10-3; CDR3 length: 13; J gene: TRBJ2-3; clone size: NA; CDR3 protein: CAISESTRKTQYF; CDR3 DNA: TGTGCCATCAGTGAGTCGACGAGGAAGACGCAGTATTTT
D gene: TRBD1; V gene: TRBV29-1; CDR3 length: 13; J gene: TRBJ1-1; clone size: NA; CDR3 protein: CSATDRWNTEAFF; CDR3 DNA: TGCAGCGCCACGGACAGGTGGAACACTGAAGCTTTCTTT
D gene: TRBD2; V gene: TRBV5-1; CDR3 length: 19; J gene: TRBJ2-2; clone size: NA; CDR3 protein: CASYSRRGEARTNTGELFF; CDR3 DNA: TGCGCCAGCTACTCCCGGCGGGGGGAGGCCCGGACGAACACCGGGGAGCTGTTTTTT
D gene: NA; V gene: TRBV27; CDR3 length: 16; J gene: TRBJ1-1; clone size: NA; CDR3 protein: CASSFYAGTLNTEAFF; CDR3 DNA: TGTGCCAGCAGTTTTTACGCAGGAACTTTGAACACTGAAGCTTTCTTT
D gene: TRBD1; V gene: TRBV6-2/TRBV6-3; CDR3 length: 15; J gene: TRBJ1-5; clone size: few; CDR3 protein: CASSYRAGGTQPQHF; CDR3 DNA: TGTGCCAGCAGTTACCGGGCAGGGGGGACTCAGCCCCAGCATTTT
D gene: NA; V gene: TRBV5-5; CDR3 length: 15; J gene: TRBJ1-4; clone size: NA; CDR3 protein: CASSLRQSLREKLFF; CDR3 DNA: TGTGCCAGCAGCCTGCGACAGAGCCTTCGGGAAAAACTGTTTTTT
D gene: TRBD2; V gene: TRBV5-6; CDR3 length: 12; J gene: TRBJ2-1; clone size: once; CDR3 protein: CASSHEATSGVF; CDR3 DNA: TGTGCCAGCAGCCACGAGGCGACTAGCGGGGTCTTC
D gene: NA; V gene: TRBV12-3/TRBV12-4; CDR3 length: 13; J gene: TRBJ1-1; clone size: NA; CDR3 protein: CASRRSVATEAFF; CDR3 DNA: TGTGCCAGCCGCCGCAGTGTGGCCACTGAAGCTTTCTTT
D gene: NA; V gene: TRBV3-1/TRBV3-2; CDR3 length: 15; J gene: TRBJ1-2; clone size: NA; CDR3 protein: CASSHRGQSLYGYTF; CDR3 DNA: TGTGCCAGCAGCCATCGCGGACAGTCCCTCTATGGCTACACCTTC
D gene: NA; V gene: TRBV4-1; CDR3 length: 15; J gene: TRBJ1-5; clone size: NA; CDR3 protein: CASSQDRGLYQPQHF; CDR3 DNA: TGCGCCAGCAGCCAAGATAGGGGTCTGTATCAGCCCCAGCATTTT
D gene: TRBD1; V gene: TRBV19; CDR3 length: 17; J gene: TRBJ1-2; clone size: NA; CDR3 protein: CASRPDRQGASIYGYTF; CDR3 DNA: TGTGCCAGTAGACCCGACCGACAGGGGGCGTCGATCTATGGCTACACCTTC
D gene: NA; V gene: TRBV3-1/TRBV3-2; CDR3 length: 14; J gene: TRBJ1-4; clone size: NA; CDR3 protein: CASSQRESNEKLFF; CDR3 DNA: TGTGCCAGCAGCCAACGGGAGTCAAATGAAAAACTGTTTTTT
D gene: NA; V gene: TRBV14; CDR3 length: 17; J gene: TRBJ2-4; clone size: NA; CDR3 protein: CASSHDAGFPAKNIQYF; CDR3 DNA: TGTGCCAGCAGCCACGACGCCGGGTTCCCAGCCAAAAACATTCAGTACTTC
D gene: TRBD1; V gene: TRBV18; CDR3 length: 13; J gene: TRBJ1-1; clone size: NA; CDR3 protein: CASSRDRVTEAFF; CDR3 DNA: TGTGCCAGCTCACGGGACAGGGTGACTGAAGCTTTCTTT
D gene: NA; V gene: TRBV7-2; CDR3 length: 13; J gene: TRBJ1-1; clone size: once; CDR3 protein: CASSFGPNTEAFF; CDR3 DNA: TGTGCCAGCAGCTTTGGCCCTAACACTGAAGCTTTCTTT
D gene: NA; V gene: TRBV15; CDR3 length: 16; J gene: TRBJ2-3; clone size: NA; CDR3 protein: CATSREGGSSTDTQYF; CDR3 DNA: TGTGCCACCAGCAGAGAGGGGGGATCTAGCACAGATACGCAGTATTTT
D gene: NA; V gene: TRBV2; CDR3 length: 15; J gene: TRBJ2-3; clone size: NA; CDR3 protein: CASSDGELATDTQYF; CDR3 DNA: TGTGCCAGCAGTGATGGGGAACTAGCAACTGATACGCAGTATTTT
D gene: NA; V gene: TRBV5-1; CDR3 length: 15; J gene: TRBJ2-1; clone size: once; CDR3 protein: CASSYAGAHYNEQFF; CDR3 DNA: TGCGCCAGCAGTTACGCGGGGGCCCACTACAATGAGCAGTTCTTC
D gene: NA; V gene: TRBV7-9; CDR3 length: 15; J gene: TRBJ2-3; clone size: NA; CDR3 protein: CASSYIAASTDTQYF; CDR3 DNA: TGTGCCAGCAGCTATATAGCGGCTAGCACAGATACGCAGTATTTT
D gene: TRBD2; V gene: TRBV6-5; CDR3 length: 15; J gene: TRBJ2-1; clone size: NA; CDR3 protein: CASTVTSGVSNEQFF; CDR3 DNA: TGTGCCAGCACCGTCACTAGCGGGGTTAGCAATGAGCAGTTCTTC
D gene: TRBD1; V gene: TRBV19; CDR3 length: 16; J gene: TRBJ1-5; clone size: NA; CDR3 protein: CASSPGTGVSNQPQHF; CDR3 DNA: TGTGCCAGTAGTCCCGGGACAGGTGTAAGCAATCAGCCCCAGCATTTT
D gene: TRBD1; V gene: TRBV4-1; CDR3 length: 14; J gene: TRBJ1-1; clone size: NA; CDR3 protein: CASSLGQGWAEAFF; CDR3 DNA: TGCGCCAGCAGCTTAGGACAGGGATGGGCTGAAGCTTTCTTT
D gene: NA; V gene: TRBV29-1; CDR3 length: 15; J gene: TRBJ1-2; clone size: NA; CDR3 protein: CSATDIGATGGGYTF; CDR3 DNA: TGCAGCGCAACGGATATAGGCGCGACGGGGGGTGGCTACACCTTC